This entry concerns a single T cell receptor beta chain. This entry is derived from a study of blood T cell repertoires in COVID-19. There are 16 residues in the CDR3. The V gene's germline CDR1 is MNHNS and CDR2 SASEGT. V lost 2 bases, J lost 1 base, and 6 bases stayed unmatched. In the source study's methods: Scientists estimated how many nucleated cells there were by amplifying reference gene primers. Produced via immunoSEQ multiplex PCR; TCRdb's table is partial and in-frame only. The V and J calls and clone size are taken from that table; D and trimming were inferred from the DNA. Altogether about 150,000 clones are present, 80% to 90% being singletons, with the ten largest covering around 2.9%.

The sequencing input was peripheral blood. The TCR originated in a woman in her sixties or seventies with active COVID-19. This chain uses TRBV6-1 with TRBJ2-3, with TRBD2 matching over 7 bases. For the CDR3, the DNA is TGTGCCAGCAGTGAATATCGCGGGAGAGGCACAGATACGCAGTATTTT. Translation: CASSEYRGRGTDTQYF.